Shown below are 31 T cell receptor beta chains from a single sample sequenced in a study of blood T cell repertoires in COVID-19 (TCRdb year 2020). The library was obtained by the immunoSEQ multiplex PCR assay. TCRdb stores this immuneACCESS table with in-frame sequences only. Part of the clones is absent; in the studies checked, under half of the shortfall reflects unresolved V genes, and no reason is known for the rest. The sample table shows 35,000 to 40,000 clones, and about 90% are seen once. Roughly an eighth of the sample belongs to the ten largest clones. Sequenced: peripheral blood. The receptors derive from a man between 65 and 85 years old with acute or convalescent COVID-19.

The V and J genes are TRBV6-2 or TRBV6-3 and TRBJ2-7; D might be TRBD2 (6 bases). The length of the CDR3 is 13 residues. Germline V lookup: CDR1 MNHEY, CDR2 SVGEGT. Trimming left V 3 bases short and J 3 bases short, with 9 bases between. As DNA, the CDR3 is TGTGCCAGCAGTTATCTAGCGTTCTACGAGCAGTACTTC. This sequence encodes CASSYLAFYEQYF.

In regard to this clone: The junction departs from germline at one end; a sequencing error may be responsible. The CDR3 DNA sequence: TGTGCTAGCAGCCCCGGGACTGCAACTAATGAAAAACTGTTTTTT. This codes for CASSPGTATNEKLFF. The rearrangement joins TRBV7-7 to TRBJ1-4, with D perhaps matching TRBD1 (5 bases). Germline CDR1 reads SSHAT; CDR2 reads FNYEAQ (reference sequence). The CDR3 runs to 15 residues.

The V and J genes are TRBV21-1 and TRBJ2-2; the DNA was not compared with TRBD2, the D call given in the table. TRBV21-1 represents a pseudogene. The CDR3 contains 15 residues. CDR3 in DNA: TGTGCCAGCAGCAGAGGGTCCAACTCGGCCGGGGAGCTGTTTTTT. Translated, it gives CASSRGSNSAGELFF.

The chain couples TRBV29-1 to TRBJ2-7; 7 nucleotides match TRBD1. Per the germline V gene, CDR1 is SQVTM and CDR2 is ANQGSEA. With 2 bases clipped from V and 2 bases from J, the junction kept 3 bases outside the gene matches. This CDR3 has 13 residues. The CDR3 sequence is CSVEWDSTYEQYF. The DNA for the CDR3 is TGCAGCGTTGAATGGGACAGCACCTACGAGCAGTACTTC.

This chain uses TRBV9 with TRBJ2-7; maybe TRBD2 (5 bases). The ends were cut back, 0 bases at V and 2 bases at J, with 9 bases in the middle. Germline CDR1 and CDR2: SGDLS and YYNGEE. The CDR3 runs 14 residues. CDR3 nucleotides: TGTGCCAGCAGCGTAGAGCGGAACACCTACGAGCAGTACTTC. Amino acids: CASSVERNTYEQYF.

The chain carries TRBV11-2 and TRBJ2-7; D gene unclear. The V and J ends lost 5 bases and 0 bases respectively, with 5 bases between them. Germline V CDR1 and CDR2: SGHAT, FQNNGV. The CDR3 extends over 12 amino acids. The CDR3 region is CASSPYSYEQYF. Written as DNA, the CDR3 is TGTGCCAGCAGCCCGTACTCCTACGAGCAGTACTTC.

V is TRBV4-3 and J is TRBJ2-7, with D perhaps matching TRBD1 (6 bases). Trimming stripped 7 bases from V and 1 base from J, with 17 bases between. The CDR3 is 15 residues long. Germline CDR1 reads LGHNA; CDR2 reads YSLEER. CDR3 nucleotide sequence: TGCGCCAGCACCGCCGATACAGGGAGATCCTACGAGCAGTACTTC. This gives the protein CASTADTGRSYEQYF.

This sequence joins TRBV5-1 and TRBJ2-7; D unclear. The germline CDR1 and CDR2 sequences are SGHRS and YFSETQ. This CDR3 spans 12 amino acids. With 0 bases removed from V and 7 bases from J, the gap between germline ends came to 8 bases. DNA of the CDR3: TGCGCCAGCAGCTTGGCGGGTGAAGAGCAGTACTTC. Translation gives CASSLAGEEQYF.

The rearrangement joins TRBV19 to TRBJ1-4; no definite D call. This CDR3 is 11 amino acids long. V lost 6 bases, J lost 6 bases, and 5 bases lay in between. In germline, CDR1 is LNHDA, CDR2 SQIVND (reference sequence). The CDR3 DNA reads as TGTGCCAGTAGAATCGATGAAAAACTGTTTTTT. Amino acids: CASRIDEKLFF.

Notes on this clone: Other DNA sequences within the sample encode an identical CDR3. The chain links TRBV27 to TRBJ2-2, with TRBD1 matching 9 bases. The V and J ends lost 3 bases and 5 bases, in that order; junction bases with no gene match: 4. The CDR3 spans 15 residues. From germline, CDR1 is MNHEY and CDR2 SMNVEV (reference sequence). CDR3 loop: CASSLDRGGTGELFF. The CDR3 DNA sequence: TGTGCCAGCAGTTTGGACAGGGGAGGGACCGGGGAGCTGTTTTTT.

The chain combines TRBV3-1 (or the pseudogene TRBV3-2) with TRBJ2-1; 13 bases are shared with TRBD2. Germline loops: CDR1 LGHDT, CDR2 YNNKEL (reference sequence). V dropped 5 bases and J dropped 1; count of bases not matched to a gene: 5. The CDR3 spans 17 residues. The CDR3 spells CASSDRTSGSSYNEQFF. In DNA, the CDR3 is TGTGCCAGCAGCGACCGGACTAGCGGGAGTTCCTACAATGAGCAGTTCTTC.

V and J are TRBV5-6 and TRBJ1-1, with D perhaps matching TRBD1 (5 bases). V was clipped by 0 bases and J by 5 bases, with 14 bases between them. The CDR3 sequence is 15 residues long. Germline V lookup: CDR1 SGHDT, CDR2 YYEEEE. CDR3 sequence reads: CASSLGAGLLTEAFF. For the CDR3, the DNA is TGTGCCAGCAGCTTGGGGGCAGGGCTCTTGACTGAAGCTTTCTTT.

This clone turned up a few times. The V gene is TRBV19, the J gene TRBJ2-7; TRBD2 agrees at 8 bases. The V gene's germline CDR1 is LNHDA and CDR2 SQIVND (reference sequence). The junction had 13 bases not matched to a gene; V was cut back by 2 bases and J by 1 base. CDR3 size: 18 residues. The DNA for the CDR3 is TGTGCCAGTAGTATACGGGACGTCGGACTAGCTCCGTCCTACGAGCAGTACTTC. It specifies CASSIRDVGLAPSYEQYF. Full variable domain (remainder filled in from reference TRBV19 and TRBJ2-7): DGGITQSPKYLFRKEGQNVTLSCEQNLNHDAMYWYRQDPGQGLRLIYYSQIVNDFQKGDIAEGYSVSREKKESFPLTVTSAQKNPTAFYLCASSIRDVGLAPSYEQYFGPGTRLTVT.

This clone was counted a single time. The genes are TRBV7-2 and TRBJ2-7; 7 positions match TRBD2. The CDR3 spans 14 residues. V was pared by 3 bases and J by 4 bases, with 6 bases of the junction left unmatched. Germline V gives CDR1 SGHTA, CDR2 FQGNSA. This chain's CDR3 is CASSFRAGEYEQYF. CDR3 DNA sequence: TGTGCCAGCAGCTTCCGGGCGGGAGAGTACGAGCAGTACTTC.

The chain combines TRBV5-6 with TRBJ1-1, with TRBD1 as a possible D gene (5 bases). The length of the CDR3 is 15 residues. The germline V gene has CDR1 SGHDT and CDR2 YYEEEE. V shed 2 bases and J shed 2 bases, with 13 bases lying between them. The CDR3 region is CASSFSWGENTEAFF. The CDR3 DNA is TGTGCCAGCAGCTTCAGCTGGGGGGAAAACACTGAAGCTTTCTTT.

The rearrangement links TRBV11-2 to TRBJ2-7, with 10 positions matching TRBD2. Germline-derived CDR1 and CDR2 are SGHAT and FQNNGV. The CDR3 has 18 residues. With 7 bases clipped from V and 3 bases from J, the junction kept 18 bases outside the gene matches. In DNA, the CDR3 is TGTGCCAGCACCAACTTAGAAGGGACTAGCGCAACCTTCTACGAGCAGTACTTC. This codes for CASTNLEGTSATFYEQYF.

The chain is built from TRBV6-1 and TRBJ2-3; D is undetermined. The CDR3 extends over 12 amino acids. Germline CDR1 reads MNHNS; CDR2 reads SASEGT. V was trimmed by 2 bases and J by 5 bases, leaving 5 bases between them. The CDR3 spells CASSENKDTQYF. The CDR3 nucleotides are TGTGCCAGCAGTGAAAACAAAGATACGCAGTATTTT.

CDR3 in DNA: TGTGCCACCTTTGGCGACGGGGCCTACAATGAGCAGTTCTTC. This gives the protein CATFGDGAYNEQFF. The chain recombines TRBV19 with TRBJ2-1, with D perhaps matching TRBD2 (5 bases). In germline, CDR1 is LNHDA, CDR2 SQIVND (reference sequence). V lost 10 bases to trimming and J lost 2 bases, with 15 bases between them. This CDR3 contains 14 residues.

This clone was detected a few times. The V and J genes are TRBV6-2 or TRBV6-3 and TRBJ1-6; maybe TRBD1 (5 bases). Trimming left V 4 bases short and J 5 bases short, with 12 bases between. CDR3 length equals 15 residues. Germline CDR1 MNHEY, CDR2 SVGEGT. CDR3 residues: CASSFPDKNNSPLHF. Written as DNA, the CDR3 is TGTGCCAGCAGTTTCCCGGACAAGAATAATTCACCCCTCCACTTT.

The chain employs TRBV21-1 and TRBJ1-4; the listed D gene, TRBD1, was not tested against the DNA. TRBV21-1 is recorded as a pseudogene. The CDR3 is 18 amino acids. The CDR3 coding sequence is TGTGCCAGCAGCATGGGTCAGCAGGGGGTTCTGACTAATGAAAAACTGTTTTTT. Amino acid sequence: CASSMGQQGVLTNEKLFF.

V gene TRBV27 combines with J gene TRBJ2-3; unclear D gene. CDR1 and CDR2 from the germline V gene are MNHEY and SMNVEV (reference sequence). The CDR3 contains 15 residues. The V gene lost 1 base and the J gene lost 2 bases, with 10 bases spanning the gap. In DNA, the CDR3 is TGTGCCAGCAGTTTATATCGGGTGCCCACAGATACGCAGTATTTT. Its protein is CASSLYRVPTDTQYF.

J is TRBJ2-5 and V is TRBV7-3; 10 bases match TRBD2. The CDR3 extends over 15 amino acids. Germline CDR1 SGHTA, CDR2 FQGTGA. Trimming at V came to 4 bases and at J to 1 base, leaving 3 bases not matched to a gene. The CDR3 DNA reads TGTGCCAGCAGCTCCTTAGCGGGAGGCCAAGAGACCCAGTACTTC. It yields the protein CASSSLAGGQETQYF.

This clone has a handful of counts. V and J are TRBV6-5 and TRBJ2-3, with TRBD2 as a possible D gene (5 bases). The CDR3 has 14 amino acids. The V gene's germline CDR1 is MNHEY and CDR2 SVGAGI. V was trimmed by 6 bases and J by 8 bases, leaving 18 bases between them. CDR3 sequence (DNA): TGTGCCAGCAGAGTAGACCGGGGAAGTCTTACGCAGTATTTT. Encoded protein: CASRVDRGSLTQYF.

V usage is TRBV5-4 and J usage is TRBJ2-5; D is unresolved. Germline V gives CDR1 SGHNT, CDR2 YYREEE (reference sequence). The ends were cut back, 1 base at V and 3 bases at J, with 7 bases in the middle. This CDR3 contains 13 residues. CDR3 loop: CASSLHNEETQYF. Here the CDR3 DNA reads TGTGCCAGCAGCTTGCACAATGAAGAGACCCAGTACTTC.

J is TRBJ2-1 and V is TRBV15, with 10 bases identical to TRBD2. The CDR3 contains 16 residues. Germline-derived CDR1 and CDR2 are LNHNV and YYDKDF (reference sequence). With V trimmed by 0 bases and J by 9 bases, 8 bases remained unmatched. The CDR3 sequence: CATSRDQLAGDIEQFF. CDR3 nucleotide sequence: TGTGCCACCAGCAGAGATCAGCTAGCGGGAGACATTGAGCAGTTCTTC.

The chain links TRBV28 to TRBJ1-1; D is ambiguous. V lost 6 bases and J 0 bases, leaving 11 bases between the germline ends. The V gene's germline CDR1 is MDHEN and CDR2 SYDVKM. The CDR3 sequence is 14 residues long. In nucleotides, the CDR3 is TGTGCCAGCAGGTACAGTCAGATGAACACTGAAGCTTTCTTT. As protein: CASRYSQMNTEAFF.

This clone came up a few times. The V call is TRBV7-2, the J call TRBJ1-1, with no clear D. V was clipped by 2 bases and J by 3 bases, with 7 bases between them. The CDR3 has 13 amino acids. Germline CDR1 SGHTA, CDR2 FQGNSA. The CDR3 DNA sequence: TGTGCCAGCAGCTTAAACCGGGACACTGAAGCTTTCTTT. Translating gives CASSLNRDTEAFF. Based on the CDR3 plus reference TRBV7-2 and TRBJ1-1, the full variable domain is GAGVSQSPSNKVTEKGKDVELRCDPISGHTALYWYRQSLGQGLEFLIYFQGNSAPDKSGLPSDRFSAERTGGSVSTLTIQRTQQEDSAVYLCASSLNRDTEAFFGQGTRLTVV.

The rearrangement links TRBV4-2 to TRBJ1-3; unclear D gene. Germline CDR1 and CDR2: LGHNA and YNFKEQ. Trimming took off 5 bases at V and 3 bases at J, with 14 bases between the two ends. The CDR3 runs 15 residues. CDR3 nucleotide sequence: TGTGCCAGCAGCGAACGAACGGAGGGTGGAAACACCATATATTTT. It codes for CASSERTEGGNTIYF.

The chain couples TRBV7-9 to TRBJ2-7; a weak D match, TRBD1 (5 bases). From germline, CDR1 is SEHNR and CDR2 FQNEAQ (reference sequence). This CDR3 spans 14 amino acids. The V and J ends lost 0 bases and 4 bases respectively, with 10 bases between them. Here the CDR3 reads CASSLAGVGYEQYF. The CDR3 nucleotides are TGTGCCAGCAGCTTAGCAGGGGTGGGATACGAGCAGTACTTC.

The chain is built from TRBV7-9 and TRBJ1-6; D might be TRBD1 (5 bases). V lost 1 base, J lost 8 bases, and 6 bases lay in between. The CDR3 totals 13 residues. The germline V gene has CDR1 SEHNR and CDR2 FQNEAQ (reference sequence). As DNA, the CDR3 is TGTGCCAGCAGCTTAGAGGGGTATTCACCCCTCCACTTT. This sequence encodes CASSLEGYSPLHF.

The V call is TRBV28, the J call TRBJ2-5, with 8 bases lining up with TRBD1. There are 15 residues in the CDR3. The germline gives CDR1 MDHEN, CDR2 SYDVKM. Losses at the gene ends were 5 bases for V and 3 bases for J; bases not matched to a gene: 8. The CDR3 bases are TGTGCCAGCAGTCTCTCGACAGGGGCTGAAGAGACCCAGTACTTC. Translating it yields CASSLSTGAEETQYF.